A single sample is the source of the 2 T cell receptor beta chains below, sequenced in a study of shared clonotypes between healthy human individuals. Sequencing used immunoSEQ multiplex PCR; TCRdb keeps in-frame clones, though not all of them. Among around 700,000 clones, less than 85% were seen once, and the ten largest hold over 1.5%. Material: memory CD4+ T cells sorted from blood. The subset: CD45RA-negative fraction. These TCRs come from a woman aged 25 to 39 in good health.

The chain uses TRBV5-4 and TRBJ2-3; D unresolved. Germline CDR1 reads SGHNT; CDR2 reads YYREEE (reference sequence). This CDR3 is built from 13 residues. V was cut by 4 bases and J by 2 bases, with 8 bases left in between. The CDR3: CASSPRDTDTQYF. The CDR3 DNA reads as TGTGCCAGCAGCCCCCGCGACACAGATACGCAGTATTTT.

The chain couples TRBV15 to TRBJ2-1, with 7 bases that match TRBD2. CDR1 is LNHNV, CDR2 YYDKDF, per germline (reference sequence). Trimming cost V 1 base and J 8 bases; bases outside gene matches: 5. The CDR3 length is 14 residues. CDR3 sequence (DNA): TGTGCCACCAGCAGAGGGGGGGGTACGGATGAGCAGTTCTTC. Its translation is CATSRGGGTDEQFF.